The 9 T cell receptor beta chains in this list originate from one sample, sequenced in a study of TIL therapy for anti-PD-1-resistant metastatic lung cancer. Described time point: pre-treatment sample, taken before nivolumab and TIL therapy. This was the immunoSEQ v3 assay. TCRdb's table, derived via immunoSEQ multiplex PCR, lists solely in-frame clones and lacks some. The sample yields more than 45,000 clones, around 87% seen once. Sequencing used blood, obtained at baseline. Receptor source: a person aged 25 to 85 with non-small cell lung cancer.

The V gene is TRBV27, the J gene TRBJ2-7; TRBD2 matches 8 bases. The germline V gene has CDR1 MNHEY and CDR2 SMNVEV (reference sequence). V was clipped by 5 bases and J by 5 bases; unmatched bases: 11. The CDR3 contains 15 residues. The CDR3 region is CASSPYRGGIHEQYF. The CDR3 DNA reads as TGTGCCAGCAGTCCCTACCGGGGGGGGATCCACGAGCAGTACTTC.

As DNA, the CDR3 is TGTGCCAGCTCACCGCCGGGACAGGGGGCAGGAGAGCAGTACTTC. This codes for CASSPPGQGAGEQYF. The chain has TRBV18 and TRBJ2-7; the match to TRBD1 covers 12 bases. Germline lookup yields CDR1 KGHSH and CDR2 LQKENI. The J segment lost 7 bases and the V segment lost 3 bases, leaving 7 bases of the junction unmatched. This CDR3 contains 15 residues.

There are a few counts of this clone. V gene TRBV9 combines with J gene TRBJ2-7; D remains unclear. The V end was cut by 0 bases, the J end by 4 bases, with 11 bases between. From germline, CDR1 is SGDLS and CDR2 YYNGEE. CDR3 length: 14 residues. The CDR3 here is CASSVAGAAYEQYF. CDR3 in DNA: TGTGCCAGCAGCGTAGCGGGCGCTGCGTACGAGCAGTACTTC.

The chain is built from TRBV30 and TRBJ1-2; D might be TRBD1 (5 bases). V lost 3 bases and J 8 bases, leaving 16 bases between the germline ends. Per the germline V gene, CDR1 is GTSNPN and CDR2 is SVGIG (reference sequence). The CDR3 contains 13 residues. CDR3 loop: CAWRPHGGEGYTF. CDR3 in DNA: TGTGCCTGGAGACCCCACGGAGGGGAAGGCTACACCTTC.

The CDR3 nucleotides read TGCGCCAGCAGCCAAGACCCACAGGGGCTGGGCAATGAGCAGTTCTTC. Amino acid sequence: CASSQDPQGLGNEQFF. The chain has TRBV4-1 and TRBJ2-1; 7 bases match TRBD1. CDR1 is MGHRA and CDR2 is YSYEKL in the germline V gene. V lost 0 bases, J lost 6 bases, and 8 bases stayed unmatched. The CDR3 is 16 amino acids.

The chain recombines TRBV5-1 with TRBJ2-1, with a possible D match to TRBD1 (6 bases). With 5 bases removed from V and 0 bases from J, the gap between germline ends came to 24 bases. The V gene's germline CDR1 is SGHRS and CDR2 YFSETQ. This CDR3 comprises 19 residues. CDR3 in amino acids: CASRYNPDSQSSSYNEQFF. The CDR3, as DNA: TGCGCCAGCAGGTACAATCCGGACAGCCAGAGTAGCTCCTACAATGAGCAGTTCTTC.

The chain employs TRBV2 and TRBJ1-1, with D perhaps matching TRBD1 (5 bases). In germline, CDR1 is SNHLY, CDR2 FYNNEI. The V gene lost 7 bases and the J gene lost 3 bases, with 15 bases spanning the gap. This CDR3 contains 14 residues. The CDR3 nucleotides are TGTGCCAGCACTATGCAGGGATCGGACACTGAAGCTTTCTTT. This translates into CASTMQGSDTEAFF.

This sequence joins TRBV28 and TRBJ1-4; D is unresolved. Germline V CDR1 and CDR2: MDHEN, SYDVKM. CDR3 length equals 11 residues. Trimming left V 2 bases short and J 8 bases short, with 3 bases between. The CDR3 sequence: CASSLREKLFF. CDR3 sequence (DNA): TGTGCCAGCAGTTTAAGGGAAAAACTGTTTTTT. Full variable domain (remainder filled in from reference TRBV28 and TRBJ1-4): DVKVTQSSRYLVKRTGEKVFLECVQDMDHENMFWYRQDPGLGLRLIYFSYDVKMKEKGDIPEGYSVSREKKERFSLILESASTNQTSMYLCASSLREKLFFGSGTQLSVL.

The sample holds one count of this clone. The chain carries TRBV6-5 and TRBJ1-1; tentatively, D is TRBD1 (6 bases). Germline assignment: CDR1 MNHEY and CDR2 SVGAGI. The CDR3 length is 16 residues. V lost 0 bases, J lost 2 bases, and 13 bases lay in between. CDR3 bases: TGTGCCAGCAGTTACTCCTTTTACAGGGACAACACTGAAGCTTTCTTT. Encoded protein: CASSYSFYRDNTEAFF.